This TCR beta chain was identified in a study of technical replicates of blood from a few donors. This clone is a singleton in its sample. V trimming: 2 bases; J trimming: 2 bases; junction bases outside the gene matches: 6. Germline CDR1 and CDR2: SGHAT and FQNNGV. CDR3 length equals 15 residues. Profiled with immunoSEQ multiplex PCR; TCRdb holds only in-frame clones, not every one. This sample carries 76,000 or so clones, around 85% of them seen once, and the ten largest clones take 4.5% to 5.5%. The chain recombines TRBV11-2 with TRBJ2-7, with 7 bases aligning to TRBD2. The sample taken for sequencing was PBMCs. The sequence came from a human donor in good health. Some clones in this sample may be carry-over from other donors' samples. The CDR3 reads CASSLIFAGAYEQYF. CDR3 nucleotide sequence: TGTGCCAGCAGCTTAATCTTCGCGGGGGCCTACGAGCAGTACTTC.